This paragraph reports one TCR beta chain. Its antigen is undetermined. These data come from a study of T cells in Graves' hyperthyroidism and ophthalmopathy. Study-wide results and limits: Within blood appeared most thyroid clonotypes that had expanded above 0.001. The model made its ophthalmopathy prediction, and onset followed a median 6.5 months later.

This CDR3 spans 13 amino acids. Between the trimmed V and J ends, which lost 4 bases and 14 bases, there was a span of 15 bases. Germline V gene lookup returns CDR1 MDHEN and CDR2 SYDVKM. The TCR beta CDR3 regions underwent amplification using RNA transcripts as the source. During a first-round RT-PCR of the TCR CDR3, the HTBI primer set was used. One entry per CDR3 protein, called by TCRdb with MiXCR from the multiplex PCR reads. Among hundreds of thousands of distinct CDR3 sequences, around 20% were seen once, and the ten largest hold over 45%. The TCR was taken from a man aged 40-50 years with Graves' ophthalmopathy. The V call is TRBV28, the J call TRBJ1-6; D is unclear. Material for sequencing was blood. CDR3 amino acids: CASSSSIIQALHF. The CDR3 DNA reads TGTGCCAGCAGTTCCAGTATCATTCAGGCCCTCCACTTT. Full variable domain (remainder filled in from reference TRBV28 and TRBJ1-6): DVKVTQSSRYLVKRTGEKVFLECVQDMDHENMFWYRQDPGLGLRLIYFSYDVKMKEKGDIPEGYSVSREKKERFSLILESASTNQTSMYLCASSSSIIQALHFGNGTRLTVT.